This TCR beta chain was found in a study of cytomegalovirus exposure and HLA in healthy donors. Study details: About 83 million unique TCRs from HLA-typed donors made up an early data release. Study outcomes and limitations: It was reported that TCR beta sequences correctly inferred the HLA-A and HLA-B alleles for most subjects. Listed as cytomegalovirus-associated were about 160 TCR beta chains. Clonal expansion, a later analysis showed, was greater in HLA-associated TCR beta chains than in equally common others.

For this clone: The antigen is not known.

PCR primers comprised 60 Vbeta and 13 Jbeta primers. Method: immunoSEQ multiplex PCR; TCRdb's copy keeps in-frame clones and lacks some. The table has 40,000 to 60,000 clones, 55% to 85% seen once. The V gene end was trimmed by 5 bases and the J gene end by 3 bases; junction bases not matched to a gene: 9. Germline-derived CDR1 and CDR2 are PRHDT and FYEKMQ (reference sequence). CDR3 size: 16 residues. Material: PBMCs. The chain employs TRBV13 and TRBJ1-1, with 10 bases identical to TRBD1. The TCR comes from a woman between 45 and 65 years old in good health and CMV-seronegative. The CDR3: CASSDRDRGGYTEAFF. DNA of the CDR3: TGTGCCAGCAGCGACCGGGACAGGGGAGGGTACACTGAAGCTTTCTTT. Using reference TRBV13 and TRBJ1-1 for the parts outside the CDR3, the full variable domain is AAGVIQSPRHLIKEKRETATLKCYPIPRHDTVYWYQQGPGQDPQFLISFYEKMQSDKGSIPDRFSAQQFSDYHSELNMSSLELGDSALYFCASSDRDRGGYTEAFFGQGTRLTVV.